A selection of T cell receptor beta chains follows, all from one sample in a study of cytomegalovirus exposure and HLA in healthy donors. The table came from immunoSEQ multiplex PCR; TCRdb's copy has only in-frame clones and leaves some out. The sample carries about 160,000 clones, 70% to 85% recorded once. The sequencing input was PBMCs. Receptors originate from a woman aged 30 to 39 in good health and CMV-seronegative. The CDR3 runs from the conserved cysteine through the conserved F or W. A D gene is named only where the DNA matches it firmly. Only part of the rows carry a size: once, few, many, or a class if the clone is expanded.

cdr3_aa: CASRARDRGRSYGYTF
cdr3_nt: TGTGCCAGCAGGGCGAGGGACAGGGGGCGAAGCTATGGCTACACCTTC
j_call: TRBJ1-2
v_call: TRBV2
d_call: TRBD1
clone_size: .

cdr3_aa: CASSSSGTPPETQYF
cdr3_nt: TGTGCCAGCAGTTCGAGCGGGACCCCCCCAGAGACCCAGTACTTC
j_call: TRBJ2-5
v_call: TRBV2
d_call: TRBD2
clone_size: .

cdr3_aa: CASSVGPPGQGHDGYTF
cdr3_nt: TGTGCCAGCAGCGTAGGGCCTCCCGGACAGGGTCACGATGGCTACACCTTC
j_call: TRBJ1-2
v_call: TRBV9
d_call: TRBD1
clone_size: .

cdr3_aa: CASSLLGSYNEQFF
cdr3_nt: TGTGCCAGCAGCTTGCTCGGGTCCTACAATGAGCAGTTCTTC
j_call: TRBJ2-1
v_call: TRBV5-4
d_call: .
clone_size: .

cdr3_aa: CASSASGRAGATDTQYF
cdr3_nt: TGTGCCAGCAGCGCGAGCGGGAGGGCCGGAGCCACAGATACGCAGTATTTT
j_call: TRBJ2-3
v_call: TRBV7-3
d_call: TRBD2
clone_size: .

cdr3_aa: CASSDQVGGFEAFF
cdr3_nt: TGCGCCAGCAGCGACCAGGTAGGGGGTTTTGAAGCTTTCTTT
j_call: TRBJ1-1
v_call: TRBV4-1
d_call: .
clone_size: once

cdr3_aa: CASGERTLTDTQYF
cdr3_nt: TGTGCCAGCGGAGAGCGAACCCTCACAGATACGCAGTATTTT
j_call: TRBJ2-3
v_call: TRBV9
d_call: .
clone_size: .

cdr3_aa: CASSQVWATSSGYTF
cdr3_nt: TGCGCCAGCAGCCAAGTTTGGGCAACCTCCAGTGGCTACACCTTC
j_call: TRBJ1-2
v_call: TRBV4-1
d_call: .
clone_size: .

cdr3_aa: CASTSTVMGAGNSPLHF
cdr3_nt: TGTGCCAGCACCTCCACAGTGATGGGGGCAGGAAATTCACCCCTCCACTTT
j_call: TRBJ1-6
v_call: TRBV21-1
d_call: .
clone_size: .

cdr3_aa: CASSLNCPGQEFYGYTF
cdr3_nt: TGTGCCAGCAGCTTGAACTGTCCGGGACAGGAGTTTTATGGCTACACCTTC
j_call: TRBJ1-2
v_call: TRBV5-7
d_call: TRBD1
clone_size: .

cdr3_aa: CATSRGTFEGAQYF
cdr3_nt: TGTGCCACCAGCAGAGGGACCTTCGAGGGTGCCCAGTACTTC
j_call: TRBJ2-5
v_call: TRBV15
d_call: .
clone_size: .

cdr3_aa: CASSQGQGRHTEAFF
cdr3_nt: TGTGCCAGCTCACAAGGACAGGGTAGGCACACTGAAGCTTTCTTT
j_call: TRBJ1-1
v_call: TRBV18
d_call: TRBD1
clone_size: .

cdr3_aa: CASSLSSGTGTNEQFF
cdr3_nt: TGTGCCAGCAGCTTATCATCCGGGACAGGGACCAATGAGCAGTTCTTC
j_call: TRBJ2-1
v_call: TRBV7-7
d_call: TRBD1
clone_size: .

cdr3_aa: CASSSGVLGELFF
cdr3_nt: TGTGCCAGCAGTAGCGGGGTGCTCGGGGAGCTGTTTTTT
j_call: TRBJ2-2
v_call: TRBV19
d_call: TRBD2
clone_size: .

cdr3_aa: CASSVQGSYNSPLHF
cdr3_nt: TGTGCCAGCAGCGTACAGGGCTCCTATAATTCACCCCTCCACTTT
j_call: TRBJ1-6
v_call: TRBV9
d_call: .
clone_size: .

cdr3_aa: CASSLLPGLAGTEQYF
cdr3_nt: TGTGCCAGCAGCTTACTTCCGGGACTAGCGGGAACCGAGCAGTACTTC
j_call: TRBJ2-7
v_call: TRBV7-2
d_call: TRBD2
clone_size: .

cdr3_aa: CASSSTQGVGGYTF
cdr3_nt: TGTGCCAGCAGCTCTACACAGGGGGTGGGTGGCTACACCTTC
j_call: TRBJ1-2
v_call: TRBV5-4
d_call: TRBD1
clone_size: .

cdr3_aa: CAWGGHGRGQETQYF
cdr3_nt: TGTGCCTGGGGGGGGCATGGGCGGGGGCAGGAGACCCAGTACTTC
j_call: TRBJ2-5
v_call: TRBV30
d_call: .
clone_size: .

cdr3_aa: CASSRVAGGMNTEAFF
cdr3_nt: TGTGCCAGTAGCCGAGTCGCAGGGGGAATGAACACTGAAGCTTTCTTT
j_call: TRBJ1-1
v_call: TRBV19
d_call: TRBD1
clone_size: .

cdr3_aa: CASTGQGSVHGYTF
cdr3_nt: TGTGCCAGTACAGGTCAGGGATCCGTTCATGGCTACACCTTC
j_call: TRBJ1-2
v_call: TRBV19
d_call: .
clone_size: .

cdr3_aa: CASRPQGVVTEAFF
cdr3_nt: TGTGCCAGCAGGCCTCAGGGGGTTGTCACTGAAGCTTTCTTT
j_call: TRBJ1-1
v_call: TRBV6-1
d_call: TRBD1
clone_size: .

cdr3_aa: CASSEGASYEQYF
cdr3_nt: TGTGCCAGCAGTGAGGGGGCCTCCTACGAGCAGTACTTC
j_call: TRBJ2-7
v_call: TRBV6-1
d_call: .
clone_size: .

cdr3_aa: CASSQDLAGDYEQYF
cdr3_nt: TGTGCCAGCAGCCAAGATTTAGCGGGCGACTACGAGCAGTACTTC
j_call: TRBJ2-7
v_call: TRBV4-2
d_call: TRBD2
clone_size: .

cdr3_aa: CASSLRGIYEQYF
cdr3_nt: TGTGCCAGCAGCTTGCGCGGAATCTACGAGCAGTACTTC
j_call: TRBJ2-7
v_call: TRBV5-8
d_call: .
clone_size: .